This TCR beta chain was documented in a study of T cell responses to AZD1222 COVID-19 vaccine. Germline V gene data show CDR1 as LNHDA and CDR2 as SQIVND (reference sequence). This CDR3 has 13 amino acids. V dropped 8 bases and J dropped 0 bases, with 8 bases sitting between them. Study-wide findings and caveats: Among vaccine-associated CD4 TCRs, coverage spanned spike, with dominance at 160-218 and 743-854.

Using immunoSEQ multiplex PCR, the repertoire was profiled, and TCRdb retains in-frame clones only, with some absent. The sample has tens of thousands of clones, 60% to 85% seen once; the top ten hold 3.5% to 5%. Comments on this clone: Its antigen is as yet unknown.

The TCR originated in an adult in good health. Sequenced here: peripheral blood, sampled on day 0 of AZD1222 vaccination. The genes are TRBV19 and TRBJ1-3, with D hard to call. The CDR3 nucleotides are TGTGCCAGTCCGGGAGTCTCTGGAAACACCATATATTTT. This sequence encodes CASPGVSGNTIYF.